A single sample is the source of the 11 T cell receptor beta chains below, sequenced in a study of blood T cell repertoires in COVID-19. Clones were read by immunoSEQ multiplex PCR, and TCRdb kept only the in-frame ones, dropping some. Of roughly 400,000 clones in the sample, under 90% are singletons; the top ten hold 1.5% to 2%. The sequenced sample was PBMCs or T cells enriched from blood (not recorded which). Receptor source: a woman under 40 who had recovered from COVID-19.

The genes are TRBV4-1 and TRBJ2-7; a possible D gene is TRBD2 (6 bases). The V end was cut by 1 base, the J end by 3 bases, with 16 bases between. Germline loops: CDR1 MGHRA, CDR2 YSYEKL. CDR3 length equals 16 residues. CDR3 amino acids: CASSQVPGATSYEQYF. In DNA, the CDR3 is TGCGCCAGCAGCCAAGTTCCGGGAGCAACTAGCTACGAGCAGTACTTC.

The CDR3 here is CASSHSSPQNTEAFF. The CDR3 DNA reads as TGTGCCAGCAGCCACAGCAGTCCCCAGAACACTGAAGCTTTCTTT. The chain links TRBV7-2 to TRBJ1-1; D gene unclear. The germline V gene has CDR1 SGHTA and CDR2 FQGNSA. V was trimmed by 5 bases and J by 1 base, leaving 14 bases between them. CDR3 length: 15 amino acids.

The genes are TRBV2 and TRBJ2-7; TRBD2 aligns across 7 bases. There are 17 residues in the CDR3. The ends lost 0 bases at V and 3 bases at J; junction bases unmatched: 11. CDR1 and CDR2 from the germline V gene are SNHLY and FYNNEI. The CDR3 reads CASSEARVGGAFYEQYF. The CDR3 DNA reads as TGTGCCAGCAGTGAAGCGCGTGTGGGAGGGGCCTTCTACGAGCAGTACTTC. The entire variable domain, with the rest obtained from reference TRBV2 and TRBJ2-7, is as follows: EPEVTQTPSHQVTQMGQEVILRCVPISNHLYFYWYRQILGQKVEFLVSFYNNEISEKSEIFDDQFSVERPDGSNFTLKIRSTKLEDSAMYFCASSEARVGGAFYEQYFGPGTRLTVT.

J is TRBJ2-1 and V is TRBV5-4; TRBD1 aligns across 12 bases. The CDR3 extends over 13 amino acids. J was trimmed by 8 bases and V by 9 bases; bases with no gene match: 6. Germline CDR1 is SGHNT and CDR2 is YYREEE (reference sequence). DNA for the CDR3: TGTGCCACACCGGGACAGGGGGCTTATGAGCAGTTCTTC. The encoded protein is CATPGQGAYEQFF.

This clone was observed a handful of times. This sequence joins TRBV11-3 and TRBJ1-1; D not certain. The CDR3 loop spans 13 amino acids. The germline gives CDR1 SGHNT, CDR2 YENEEA. Trimming took 5 bases from V and 8 from J, leaving 15 bases between them. The CDR3 loop is CASSPSGGYEAFF. As DNA, the CDR3 is TGTGCCAGCAGCCCGTCGGGAGGATACGAAGCTTTCTTT.

For the CDR3, the DNA is TGTGCCAGCGCGACAGGGACAGGCTTAAACTATGGCTACACCTTC. Its translation: CASATGTGLNYGYTF. The chain employs TRBV7-9 and TRBJ1-2; 8 nucleotides match TRBD1. V gave up 8 bases and J gave up 2 bases; unmatched junction bases: 10. CDR1 and CDR2 from the germline V gene are SEHNR and FQNEAQ (reference sequence). The length of the CDR3 is 15 residues.

The chain is built from TRBV28 and TRBJ1-1; no clear D. V lost 5 bases to trimming and J lost 7 bases, with 17 bases between them. The CDR3 is made up of 14 amino acids. CDR1 is MDHEN, CDR2 SYDVKM, per germline. The DNA of the CDR3 is TGTGCCAGCAGTCCCACCCCCCTCGGAGGTGAAGCTTTCTTT. This sequence encodes CASSPTPLGGEAFF. The full variable domain, its missing parts supplied by reference TRBV28 and TRBJ1-1, is DVKVTQSSRYLVKRTGEKVFLECVQDMDHENMFWYRQDPGLGLRLIYFSYDVKMKEKGDIPEGYSVSREKKERFSLILESASTNQTSMYLCASSPTPLGGEAFFGQGTRLTVV.

This chain joins TRBV5-4 and TRBJ1-2; 8 nucleotides agree with TRBD1. This CDR3 region has 12 residues. Germline V gene sequence: CDR1 SGHNT, CDR2 YYREEE (reference sequence). J lost 8 bases, V lost 4 bases, and 4 bases had no gene match. The CDR3 bases are TGTGCCAGCAGCCCAGGGGGCGAGGGCTACACCTTC. It is translated as CASSPGGEGYTF.

The gene calls are TRBV7-9 and TRBJ2-3, with D perhaps matching TRBD2 (6 bases). CDR3 size: 15 residues. The germline V and J ends were trimmed by 5 bases and 1 base, with 13 bases remaining between them. The germline gives CDR1 SEHNR, CDR2 FQNEAQ (reference sequence). The CDR3 nucleotides read TGTGCCAGCAGCGGGGGGTTCGAGGGCACAGATACGCAGTATTTT. Translated: CASSGGFEGTDTQYF.

The V call is TRBV10-1, the J call TRBJ2-5, with TRBD2 matching over 13 bases. Germline CDR1 and CDR2: WNHNN and SYGVQD (reference sequence). This CDR3 has 16 amino acids. Trimming cost V 8 bases and J 10 bases; bases outside gene matches: 16. CDR3 bases: TGCGCCAGCGGGGGGGGCGCGGGACTAGCGGGGATCTACCAGTACTTC. It translates to CASGGGAGLAGIYQYF.

This clone was seen a single time. The chain couples TRBV6-5 to TRBJ1-4; 7 bases map to TRBD1. Trimming cost V 7 bases and J 7 bases; bases outside gene matches: 12. CDR1 is MNHEY and CDR2 is SVGAGI in the germline V gene. This CDR3 spans 15 amino acids. CDR3 in amino acids: CASKRQGIGGEKLFF. The CDR3, as DNA: TGTGCCAGCAAGAGACAGGGAATTGGTGGTGAAAAACTGTTTTTT.